A single sample is the source of the 2 T cell receptor beta chains below, sequenced in a study of blood T cell repertoires in COVID-19. Method: immunoSEQ multiplex PCR; TCRdb's copy keeps in-frame clones and lacks some. The table includes roughly 160,000 clones, roughly 90% detected once. The sample comprised peripheral blood. These receptor sequences come from a man aged 18-30 years with COVID-19, enrolled during active disease.

This clone was detected a few times. V and J are TRBV28 and TRBJ2-7; D might be TRBD2 (5 bases). The CDR3 is 14 residues long. The germline CDR1 and CDR2 sequences are MDHEN and SYDVKM. V lost 7 bases and J 6 bases, leaving 19 bases between the germline ends. Here the CDR3 reads CASTQLRESSEQYF. DNA of the CDR3: TGTGCCAGCACCCAACTGAGGGAGAGTAGCGAGCAGTACTTC.

This sequence joins TRBV19 and TRBJ1-1; D remains unclear. The CDR3 has 12 amino acids. Deletions cut 7 bases from V and 8 bases from J, with 14 bases between. Germline V gene lookup returns CDR1 LNHDA and CDR2 SQIVND (reference sequence). The CDR3 region has the DNA TGTGCCAGTAAGGTGCGAGAGGGAGAAGCTTTCTTT. Protein product: CASKVREGEAFF.